Each of the 23 T cell receptor beta chains below was sequenced from the same sample in a study of cytomegalovirus exposure and HLA in healthy donors (TCRdb year 2017). Library preparation used the immunoSEQ multiplex PCR assay. For the multiplex PCR, a mixture combining 60 forward primers for TCR Vbeta segments and 13 reverse primers for TCR Jbeta segments was used. Here the immuneACCESS table is served through TCRdb, limited to in-frame sequences with V and J called. Missing clones are a known gap in these copies; in checked studies unresolved V genes cover under half, and the rest lacks a known reason. For this sample the table gives about 97,000 clones, of which 75% to 90% were detected only once. The ten biggest clones cover just over 2.5% of the sample. What was sequenced was PBMCs. These receptors all stem from a man aged 40-49 years in good health and CMV-seronegative.

The genes are TRBV9 and TRBJ1-2, with TRBD1 matching 9 bases. Per the germline V gene, CDR1 is SGDLS and CDR2 is YYNGEE. This CDR3 comprises 16 residues. Germline trimming cut 4 bases from V and 4 bases from J; bases unmatched to any gene: 11. The CDR3, as DNA: TGTGCCAGCAGCTCCATGGACAGGGGATATAGCTATGGCTACACCTTC. Translating gives CASSSMDRGYSYGYTF.

This chain uses TRBV30 with TRBJ2-7, with 7 bases aligning to TRBD2. The CDR3 has 13 amino acids. Germline V gene sequence: CDR1 GTSNPN, CDR2 SVGIG (reference sequence). V shed 5 bases and J 2 bases; nucleotides not matched to a gene: 6. CDR3 bases: TGTGCCTGGGGGAGGGGCAGGACCTACGAGCAGTACTTC. Its protein product is CAWGRGRTYEQYF.

The chain recombines TRBV7-6 with TRBJ1-1, with D maybe TRBD1 (6 bases). Germline assignment: CDR1 SGHVS and CDR2 FNYEAQ. V gave up 3 bases and J gave up 3 bases, with 17 bases separating them. The CDR3 totals 16 residues. The DNA for the CDR3 is TGTGCCAGCAGCTTCCCCAGGGGAGGGGATGACACTGAAGCTTTCTTT. This encodes CASSFPRGGDDTEAFF. Full variable domain (missing parts from reference TRBV7-6 and TRBJ1-1): GAGVSQSPRYKVTKRGQDVALRCDPISGHVSLYWYRQALGQGPEFLTYFNYEAQQDKSGLPNDRFSAERPEGSISTLTIQRTEQRDSAMYRCASSFPRGGDDTEAFFGQGTRLTVV.

The J gene is TRBJ2-1, the V gene TRBV7-3, with D tentatively TRBD1 (6 bases). The CDR3 has 12 residues. V was shortened by 5 bases and J by 8 bases, with 10 bases between the two germline ends. CDR1 is SGHTA, CDR2 FQGTGA, per germline. The CDR3 bases are TGTGCCAGCAGCAAACAGGGTGATGAGCAGTTCTTC. This codes for CASSKQGDEQFF.

The DNA of the CDR3 is TGTGCCATCAGTGAGTCTGGGACAGGGGCCTACGAGCAGTACTTC. It translates to CAISESGTGAYEQYF. The genes are TRBV10-3 and TRBJ2-7; 10 bases align to TRBD1. Germline CDR1 is ENHRY and CDR2 is SYGVKD. V lost 0 bases to trimming and J lost 2 bases; unmatched junction nucleotides: 1. This CDR3 spans 15 amino acids.

This chain connects TRBV19 to TRBJ2-7; D uncertain. Germline V lookup: CDR1 LNHDA, CDR2 SQIVND (reference sequence). V was cut by 3 bases and J by 4 bases, with 13 bases left in between. The CDR3 contains 14 residues. CDR3 region: CASSMSGSSYEQYF. The CDR3 region has the DNA TGTGCCAGTAGTATGTCAGGATCCTCTTACGAGCAGTACTTC.

V gene TRBV19 combines with J gene TRBJ1-1; 7 bases are a match to TRBD1. This CDR3 is built from 15 residues. Per germline, CDR1 LNHDA and CDR2 SQIVND (reference sequence). V was clipped by 6 bases and J by 0 bases; unmatched bases: 7. The CDR3 DNA reads TGTGCCAGTAGGTCTCCGGGACAGATGAACACTGAAGCTTTCTTT. This translates into CASRSPGQMNTEAFF. The whole variable domain, remainder taken from reference TRBV19 and TRBJ1-1, is DGGITQSPKYLFRKEGQNVTLSCEQNLNHDAMYWYRQDPGQGLRLIYYSQIVNDFQKGDIAEGYSVSREKKESFPLTVTSAQKNPTAFYLCASRSPGQMNTEAFFGQGTRLTVV.

This clone showed up just a few times. The gene calls are TRBV7-2 and TRBJ2-3; 10 positions match TRBD2. The CDR3 covers 14 residues. J lost 2 bases, V lost 8 bases, and 4 bases had no gene match. The germline V gene encodes CDR1 SGHTA and CDR2 FQGNSA. CDR3 in amino acids: CASGLAGATDTQYF. The CDR3 coding sequence is TGTGCCAGCGGCCTAGCGGGGGCCACAGATACGCAGTATTTT.

The V call is TRBV2, the J call TRBJ2-5; 10 positions match TRBD1. The trim removed 7 bases at V and 4 bases at J, leaving 6 bases unmatched. The germline V gene encodes CDR1 SNHLY and CDR2 FYNNEI. This CDR3 region has 14 residues. CDR3 in DNA: TGTGCCAGCACCGAGGACAGGGGGGGAGAGACCCAGTACTTC. It is translated as CASTEDRGGETQYF.

A single count supports this clone. This chain joins TRBV25-1 and TRBJ2-4; maybe TRBD1 (6 bases). The CDR3 runs to 15 residues. The V end lost 3 bases, the J end lost 8 bases, and 17 bases lay between the germline ends. Per germline, CDR1 MGHDK and CDR2 SYGVNS. CDR3 sequence (DNA): TGTGCCAGCAGTGACCACCATCGGACAGATCACATTCAGTACTTC. Protein: CASSDHHRTDHIQYF.

This clone showed up just a few times. This chain links TRBV11-2 with TRBJ1-1; D is possibly TRBD1 (6 bases). Deletions cut 6 bases from V and 6 bases from J, with 17 bases between. This CDR3 comprises 14 residues. Germline V CDR1 and CDR2: SGHAT, FQNNGV. The CDR3 nucleotides read TGTGCCAGCAGGGCGAGGGGGATCGGCGCTGAAGCTTTCTTT. Its translation: CASRARGIGAEAFF.

This chain joins TRBV7-3 and TRBJ2-7, with D possibly being TRBD2 (7 bases). This CDR3 is built from 15 residues. The V and J ends lost 6 bases and 3 bases respectively, with 18 bases between them. Germline assignment: CDR1 SGHTA and CDR2 FQGTGA. This CDR3 reads CASSREGGGVYEQYF. The CDR3 coding sequence is TGTGCCAGCAGTAGAGAAGGGGGGGGCGTCTACGAGCAGTACTTC.

This chain joins TRBV4-3 and TRBJ1-4; 10 nucleotides match TRBD1. The germline gives CDR1 LGHNA, CDR2 YSLEER. V lost 0 bases and J lost 4; bases outside the gene matches: 2. The CDR3 covers 16 residues. The CDR3 bases are TGCGCCAGCAGCCAAGACCGGGACAGGGGTAATGAAAAACTGTTTTTT. This sequence encodes CASSQDRDRGNEKLFF.

A few counts support this clone. J is TRBJ1-4 and V is TRBV4-1; 7 bases fit TRBD1. Looked up from germline, CDR1 is MGHRA and CDR2 is YSYEKL. J lost 4 bases, V lost 9 bases, and 2 bases had no gene match. The CDR3 sequence is 12 residues long. DNA of the CDR3: TGCGCCAGACGACAGGGTAATGAAAAACTGTTTTTT. As protein: CARRQGNEKLFF.

The CDR3 sequence: CASSSFGPWTGELFF. The CDR3, as DNA: TGTGCTAGTTCTAGCTTCGGCCCATGGACCGGGGAGCTGTTTTTT. The chain combines TRBV7-7 with TRBJ2-2, with D possibly being TRBD2 (5 bases). CDR3 length: 15 amino acids. Germline V gene lookup returns CDR1 SSHAT and CDR2 FNYEAQ (reference sequence).

The J gene is TRBJ1-3, the V gene TRBV6-1; D unresolved. Trimming pared 2 bases from V and 0 bases from J, leaving 8 bases between. The germline V gene has CDR1 MNHNS and CDR2 SASEGT. This CDR3 spans 15 amino acids. The DNA of the CDR3 is TGTGCCAGCAGTGAAACGGTCGCCTCTGGAAACACCATATATTTT. It yields the protein CASSETVASGNTIYF.

This chain links TRBV27 with TRBJ2-3, with 13 bases identical to TRBD2. Germline V gives CDR1 MNHEY, CDR2 SMNVEV (reference sequence). The J segment lost 2 bases and the V segment lost 4 bases, leaving 15 bases of the junction unmatched. The CDR3 has 20 amino acids. This chain's CDR3 is CASSSTHLFGLAGDTDTQYF. CDR3 bases: TGTGCCAGCAGTTCTACCCACTTGTTCGGACTAGCGGGGGACACAGATACGCAGTATTTT.

This rearrangement joins TRBV6-1 to TRBJ1-4; D gene uncertain. Trimming removed 8 bases from V and 4 bases from J, with 14 bases in between. In germline, CDR1 is MNHNS, CDR2 SASEGT. The CDR3 runs 14 residues. This CDR3 is CASLQSRGNEKLFF. The CDR3 DNA is TGTGCCAGCCTCCAATCTCGGGGTAATGAAAAACTGTTTTTT.

This chain links TRBV2 with TRBJ2-3; TRBD2 agrees at 10 bases. Germline CDR1 reads SNHLY; CDR2 reads FYNNEI. V was pared by 3 bases and J by 0 bases, with 6 bases of the junction left unmatched. The CDR3 is 17 amino acids. The CDR3 DNA reads TGTGCCAGCAGTGACCCGGGACTAGCGCCTAGCACAGATACGCAGTATTTT. Protein product: CASSDPGLAPSTDTQYF.

This chain uses TRBV7-8 with TRBJ1-1; 8 positions match TRBD1. In germline, CDR1 is SGHVS, CDR2 FQNEAQ. CDR3 length: 17 amino acids. Trimming cost V 5 bases and J 3 bases; bases outside gene matches: 14. This CDR3 is CASSPRGPGGADTEAFF. In DNA form, the CDR3 reads TGTGCCAGCAGCCCCCGGGGCCCAGGGGGCGCGGACACTGAAGCTTTCTTT. Variable domain in full (rest from reference TRBV7-8 and TRBJ1-1): GAGVSQSPRYKVAKRGQDVALRCDPISGHVSLFWYQQALGQGPEFLTYFQNEAQLDKSGLPSDRFFAERPEGSVSTLKIQRTQQEDSAVYLCASSPRGPGGADTEAFFGQGTRLTVV.

The V call is TRBV27, the J call TRBJ1-5; 8 positions match TRBD1. V was clipped by 3 bases and J by 2 bases; unmatched bases: 6. Germline V gives CDR1 MNHEY, CDR2 SMNVEV (reference sequence). CDR3 size: 16 residues. The CDR3 loop reads CASSFLDRVGNQPQHF. CDR3 sequence (DNA): TGTGCCAGCAGTTTTCTGGACAGGGTGGGCAATCAGCCCCAGCATTTT.

This chain connects TRBV19 to TRBJ1-4, with TRBD1 matching 9 bases. The CDR3 loop spans 16 amino acids. Germline assignment: CDR1 LNHDA and CDR2 SQIVND (reference sequence). V trimming: 6 bases; J trimming: 7 bases; junction bases outside the gene matches: 12. CDR3 protein: CASRRLRTGVGEKLFF. CDR3 bases: TGTGCCAGTAGGCGACTCCGGACAGGGGTGGGTGAAAAACTGTTTTTT.

The chain carries TRBV10-3 and TRBJ2-3, with a tentative D call TRBD1 (5 bases). CDR1 is ENHRY, CDR2 SYGVKD, per germline. CDR3 length: 15 amino acids. Trimming pared 3 bases from V and 2 bases from J, leaving 12 bases between. This CDR3 is CAISELTGHTDTQYF. The CDR3 DNA reads TGTGCCATCAGTGAACTAACAGGACACACAGATACGCAGTATTTT.